In its sample, the clone carrying this T cell receptor (beta chain) was seen many times. Its matching antigen is unknown. The data originate from a study of CD8 T cells in ankylosing spondylitis. Study outcomes and limitations: The study looked at matched synovial fluid samples from ankylosing spondylitis patients. Disease-linked clones were reported to be significantly enriched there. Disease-associated clonotypes exhibited CD8+ identity and were relatively infrequent in peripheral blood.

There are 13 residues in the CDR3. Germline CDR1 is SGHRS and CDR2 is YFSETQ. Trimming removed 6 bases at V and 1 base at J, with 7 bases between. Libraries for TCR beta were made by quantitative 5'-RACE with molecular barcodes. TCRdb passed the 5' RACE reads through MiXCR, listing each CDR3 protein once. The repertoire holds 250,000 to 300,000 distinct CDR3 sequences, with approximately 20% as singletons. The clonotype was recovered from a male donor with ankylosing spondylitis or in good health (not recorded which). Sequenced sample: blood, either unsorted or a sorted T cell fraction (not recorded which). The chain has TRBV5-1 and TRBJ2-2, with D hard to call. The CDR3 DNA reads TGCGCCAGCAATCAACAGAACACCGGGGAGCTGTTTTTT. Translated, it gives CASNQQNTGELFF.